The 4 T cell receptor beta chains below come from one sample, sequenced in a study of shared clonotypes between healthy human individuals. Naive CD8 cells comprised CD45RO-negative, CCR7-positively selected cells, excluding terminally differentiated effector memory CD45RA+ cells. Method: immunoSEQ multiplex PCR; TCRdb's copy keeps in-frame clones and lacks some. The sample gives more than 2 million clones, about 94% of which show up once; more than 1.5% is in the top ten. The sample consisted of naive CD8+ T cells from PBMCs. The source is a man aged 18 to 30 in good health. Some clones in this sample may be carry-over from other donors' samples.

The chain employs TRBV7-6 and TRBJ2-5, with D possibly matching TRBD1 (5 bases). This CDR3 region has 16 residues. The germline V gene has CDR1 SGHVS and CDR2 FNYEAQ. Between the trimmed V and J ends, which lost 3 bases and 5 bases, there was a span of 19 bases. CDR3 coding DNA: TGTGCCAGCAGCTTTGCAACAGGCTCCCTAGGGGAGACCCAGTACTTC. Amino acid sequence: CASSFATGSLGETQYF. The whole variable domain, remainder taken from reference TRBV7-6 and TRBJ2-5, is GAGVSQSPRYKVTKRGQDVALRCDPISGHVSLYWYRQALGQGPEFLTYFNYEAQQDKSGLPNDRFSAERPEGSISTLTIQRTEQRDSAMYRCASSFATGSLGETQYFGPGTRLLVL.

This sequence joins TRBV5-4 and TRBJ2-7; the match to TRBD1 covers 9 bases. Germline loops: CDR1 SGHNT, CDR2 YYREEE (reference sequence). Trimming took 2 bases from V and 6 from J; bases not matched to a gene: 6. The CDR3 has 14 residues. The CDR3 here is CASSFTGGRGEQYF. CDR3 in DNA: TGTGCCAGCAGCTTCACAGGGGGCCGGGGCGAGCAGTACTTC. Complete variable domain (other parts from reference TRBV5-4 and TRBJ2-7): ETGVTQSPTHLIKTRGQQVTLRCSSQSGHNTVSWYQQALGQGPQFIFQYYREEENGRGNFPPRFSGLQFPNYSSELNVNALELDDSALYLCASSFTGGRGEQYFGPGTRLTVT.

J is TRBJ2-7 and V is TRBV4-3; D may correspond to TRBD1 or TRBD2 (5 bases each). Between the trimmed V and J ends, which lost 0 bases and 3 bases, there was a span of 18 bases. CDR3 length: 17 residues. Per germline, CDR1 LGHNA and CDR2 YSLEER. CDR3 region: CASSQETQGDGGYEQYF. The CDR3 coding sequence is TGCGCCAGCAGCCAAGAGACCCAAGGGGACGGAGGCTACGAGCAGTACTTC.

A word on this clone: Other DNA sequences of this sample code for an identical CDR3. The chain uses TRBV4-3 and TRBJ2-2, with no clear D. The V gene lost 0 bases and the J gene lost 6 bases, with 5 bases spanning the gap. The germline V gene encodes CDR1 LGHNA and CDR2 YSLEER. CDR3 size: 13 residues. The CDR3 bases are TGCGCCAGCAGCCAAGATTGGTCCGGGGAGCTGTTTTTT. It translates to CASSQDWSGELFF.